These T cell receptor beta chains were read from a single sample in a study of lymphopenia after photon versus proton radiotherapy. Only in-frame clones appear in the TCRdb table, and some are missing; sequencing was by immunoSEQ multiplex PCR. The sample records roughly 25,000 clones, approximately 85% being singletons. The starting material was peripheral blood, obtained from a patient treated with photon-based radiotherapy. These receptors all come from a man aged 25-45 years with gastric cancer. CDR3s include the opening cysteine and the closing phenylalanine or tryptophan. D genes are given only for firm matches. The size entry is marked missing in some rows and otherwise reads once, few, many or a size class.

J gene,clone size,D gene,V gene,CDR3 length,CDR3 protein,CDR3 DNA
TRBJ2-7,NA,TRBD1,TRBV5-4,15,CASSSQGQGNYEQYF,TGTGCCAGCAGCAGCCAGGGACAGGGAAACTACGAGCAGTACTTC
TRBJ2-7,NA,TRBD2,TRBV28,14,CASRLASGIYEQYF,TGTGCCAGCAGACTTGCTAGCGGGATCTACGAGCAGTACTTC
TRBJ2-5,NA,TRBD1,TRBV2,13,CASSPNRGETQYF,TGTGCCAGCAGTCCTAACAGGGGAGAGACCCAGTACTTC
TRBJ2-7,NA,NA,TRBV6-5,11,CASSDIYEQYF,TGTGCCAGCAGTGATATCTACGAGCAGTACTTC
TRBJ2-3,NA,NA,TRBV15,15,CATSRDLTGTDTQYF,TGTGCCACCAGCAGAGATCTTACGGGCACAGATACGCAGTATTTT
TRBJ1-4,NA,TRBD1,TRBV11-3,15,CASSLRQQGNEKLFF,TGTGCCAGCAGCTTACGTCAACAGGGGAATGAAAAACTGTTTTTT
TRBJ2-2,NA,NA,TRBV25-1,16,CASSISVQWGDGELFF,TGTGCCAGCAGTATCTCCGTACAGTGGGGGGACGGGGAGCTGTTTTTT
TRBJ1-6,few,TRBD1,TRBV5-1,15,CASSLAPGQGPPLHF,TGCGCCAGCAGCTTGGCTCCTGGACAGGGCCCACCCCTCCACTTT
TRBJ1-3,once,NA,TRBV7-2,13,CASSLGYSNTIYF,TGTGCCAGCAGCTTAGGCTATTCAAACACCATATATTTT
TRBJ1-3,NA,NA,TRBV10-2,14,CASSEQDSGNTIYF,TGCGCCAGCAGTGAACAGGACTCTGGAAACACCATATATTTT
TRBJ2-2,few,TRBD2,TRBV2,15,CATGASSGTTGELFF,TGTGCCACCGGGGCGTCTAGCGGGACCACCGGGGAGCTGTTTTTT
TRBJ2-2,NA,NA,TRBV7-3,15,CASSRGEPNTGELFF,TGTGCCAGCAGTCGGGGCGAACCGAACACCGGGGAGCTGTTTTTT
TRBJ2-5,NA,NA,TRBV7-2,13,CASSRDSQETQYF,TGTGCCAGCAGCCGGGATAGCCAAGAGACCCAGTACTTC
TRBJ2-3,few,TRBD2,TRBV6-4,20,CASSALPGSFGGGATDTQYF,TGTGCCAGCAGTGCCCTCCCCGGCTCCTTCGGCGGGGGAGCGACAGATACGCAGTATTTT
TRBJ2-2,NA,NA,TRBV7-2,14,CASSLASEHGELFF,TGTGCCAGCAGCTTAGCGAGCGAGCACGGGGAGCTGTTTTTT
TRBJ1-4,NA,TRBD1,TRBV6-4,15,CASSDSDREGEKLFF,TGTGCCAGCAGTGACTCTGACAGGGAGGGTGAAAAACTGTTTTTT
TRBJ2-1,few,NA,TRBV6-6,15,CASSYSEGQNNEQFF,TGTGCCAGCAGTTACTCGGAGGGGCAAAACAATGAGCAGTTCTTC
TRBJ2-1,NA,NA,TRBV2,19,CASSESRTGPEGSYNEQFF,TGTGCCAGCAGTGAAAGTCGTACAGGGCCAGAAGGCTCCTACAATGAGCAGTTCTTC
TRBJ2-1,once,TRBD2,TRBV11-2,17,CASSLVLGTSGRNEQFF,TGTGCCAGCAGCTTAGTTCTAGGGACTAGCGGGAGGAATGAGCAGTTCTTC
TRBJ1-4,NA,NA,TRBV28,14,CASRWGVTNEKLFF,TGTGCCAGCCGGTGGGGGGTCACCAATGAAAAACTGTTTTTT
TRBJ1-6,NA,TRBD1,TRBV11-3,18,CASSLDQGGSSYNSPLHF,TGTGCCAGCAGCTTAGACCAGGGGGGTTCCTCCTATAATTCACCCCTCCACTTT
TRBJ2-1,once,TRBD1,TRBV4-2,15,CASSQGWTGVNEQFF,TGTGCCAGCAGCCAAGGTTGGACAGGGGTTAATGAGCAGTTCTTC
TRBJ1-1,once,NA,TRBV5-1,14,CASSSDRTNTEAFF,TGCGCCAGCAGCTCAGACAGGACTAACACTGAAGCTTTCTTT
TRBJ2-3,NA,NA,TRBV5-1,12,CASMGPTDTQYF,TGCGCCAGCATGGGCCCCACAGATACGCAGTATTTT
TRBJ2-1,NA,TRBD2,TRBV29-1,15,CSVEFGTSEYNEQFF,TGCAGCGTTGAATTCGGGACTAGCGAATACAATGAGCAGTTCTTC
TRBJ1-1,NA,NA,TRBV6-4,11,CASSEGTEAFF,TGCGCCAGCAGTGAGGGGACTGAAGCTTTCTTT
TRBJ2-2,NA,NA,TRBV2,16,CASSGRAGGFAGELFF,TGTGCCAGCAGTGGGAGGGCAGGGGGGTTCGCCGGGGAGCTGTTTTTT
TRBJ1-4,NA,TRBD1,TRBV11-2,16,CASSADRGLPNEKLFF,TGTGCCAGCAGCGCTGACAGGGGCCTGCCTAATGAAAAACTGTTTTTT
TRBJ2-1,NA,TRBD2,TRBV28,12,CASSLAGVEQFF,TGTGCCAGCAGTTTAGCGGGAGTTGAGCAGTTCTTC
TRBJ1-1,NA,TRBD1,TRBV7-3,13,CASSRDRETEAFF,TGTGCCAGCAGCAGGGACAGGGAGACTGAAGCTTTCTTT
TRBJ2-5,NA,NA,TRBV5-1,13,CASSLGRQETQYF,TGCGCCAGCAGCTTGGGAAGGCAAGAGACCCAGTACTTC
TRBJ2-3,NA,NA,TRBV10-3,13,CAIRGNSTDTQYF,TGTGCCATCCGGGGGAATTCCACAGATACGCAGTATTTT
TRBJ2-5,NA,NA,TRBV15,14,CATSRERASETQYF,TGTGCCACCAGCAGAGAACGAGCATCAGAGACCCAGTACTTC
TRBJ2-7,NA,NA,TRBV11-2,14,CASRTGGSSYEQYF,TGTGCCAGCAGGACTGGGGGATCCTCCTACGAGCAGTACTTC
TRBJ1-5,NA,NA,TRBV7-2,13,CASSIHPAQPQHF,TGTGCCAGCAGCATCCACCCGGCCCAGCCCCAGCATTTT
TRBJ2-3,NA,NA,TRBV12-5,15,CASGLDWTGADTQYF,TGTGCTAGTGGTTTGGACTGGACGGGCGCAGATACGCAGTATTTT
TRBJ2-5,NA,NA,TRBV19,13,CASSRSITETQYF,TGTGCCAGTAGTAGGTCTATCACAGAGACCCAGTACTTC
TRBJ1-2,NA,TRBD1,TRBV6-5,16,CASSYSLQGVDYGYTF,TGTGCCAGCAGTTACTCCCTACAGGGGGTTGACTATGGCTACACCTTC
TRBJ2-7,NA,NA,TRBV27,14,CASSSGQFLLEQYF,TGTGCCAGCAGTAGCGGACAGTTTTTGCTCGAGCAGTACTTC
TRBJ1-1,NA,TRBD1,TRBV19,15,CASSVLRGVFTEAFF,TGTGCCAGTAGTGTCCTCAGGGGGGTGTTCACTGAAGCTTTCTTT
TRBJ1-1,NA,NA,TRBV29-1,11,CSVEVANEAFF,TGCAGCGTTGAAGTGGCAAATGAAGCTTTCTTT
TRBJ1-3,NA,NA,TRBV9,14,CASSVGTTGNTIYF,TGTGCCAGCAGCGTAGGGACAACTGGAAACACCATATATTTT
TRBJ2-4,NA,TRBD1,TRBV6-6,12,CASAPGGIIQYF,TGTGCCAGCGCACCAGGGGGAATCATTCAGTACTTC
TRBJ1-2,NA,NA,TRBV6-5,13,CASSLSRLAGYTF,TGTGCCAGCAGTCTCAGCCGCTTGGCGGGCTACACCTTC
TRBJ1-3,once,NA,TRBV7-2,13,CASSLNQENTIYF,TGTGCCAGCAGCTTAAACCAGGAAAACACCATATATTTT
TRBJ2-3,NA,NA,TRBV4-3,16,CASSQDPRDSTDTQYF,TGCGCCAGCAGCCAAGATCCCAGGGACAGCACAGATACGCAGTATTTT
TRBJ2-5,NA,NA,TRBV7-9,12,CAIPREQETQYF,TGTGCCATCCCGAGGGAACAAGAGACCCAGTACTTC
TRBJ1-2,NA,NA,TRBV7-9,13,CASSPGQRYGYTF,TGTGCCAGCAGCCCCGGACAGAGATATGGCTACACCTTC
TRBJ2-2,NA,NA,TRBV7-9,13,CASSLGGTGELFF,TGTGCCAGCAGCTTAGGGGGGACCGGGGAGCTGTTTTTT
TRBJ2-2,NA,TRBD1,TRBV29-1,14,CSVAGQGNTGELFF,TGCAGCGTCGCGGGACAGGGGAACACCGGGGAGCTGTTTTTT
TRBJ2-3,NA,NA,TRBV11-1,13,CASSRTITDTQYF,TGTGCCAGCAGCCGGACAATCACAGATACGCAGTATTTT
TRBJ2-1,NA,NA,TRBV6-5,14,CASSYREGNNEQFF,TGTGCCAGCAGTTACAGGGAAGGAAACAATGAGCAGTTCTTC
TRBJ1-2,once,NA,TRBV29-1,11,CSARVEYGYTF,TGCAGCGCCAGGGTGGAGTATGGCTACACCTTC
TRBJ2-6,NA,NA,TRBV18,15,CASSTQGAGANVLTF,TGTGCCAGCTCAACTCAGGGTGCCGGGGCCAACGTCCTGACTTTC
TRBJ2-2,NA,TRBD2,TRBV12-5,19,CASGLVKLAGSLYTGELFF,TGTGCTAGTGGTTTGGTAAAACTAGCGGGATCCTTATACACCGGGGAGCTGTTTTTT
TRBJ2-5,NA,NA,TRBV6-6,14,CASSYSSSQETQYF,TGTGCCAGCAGTTACTCCTCCAGTCAAGAGACCCAGTACTTC
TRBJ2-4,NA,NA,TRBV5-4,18,CASSLVFGARLAKNIQYF,TGTGCCAGCAGCTTAGTATTCGGGGCTCGACTAGCCAAAAACATTCAGTACTTC